These 13 T cell receptor beta chains came from one sample sequenced in a study of T cells in Graves' hyperthyroidism and ophthalmopathy. RNA transcripts served as the template for amplifying TCR beta CDR3 regions. Using the HTBI primer set, a first-round RT-PCR was run on the TCR CDR3. TCRdb ran MiXCR on the multiplex PCR reads and lists one entry per CDR3 protein. In the table there are more than 350,000 distinct CDR3 sequences, approximately 16% of which are singletons. The sequenced sample was blood. These receptors were taken from a woman aged 55-69 years with Graves' ophthalmopathy.

This clonotype was seen many times. The V gene is TRBV7-9, the J gene TRBJ2-5; D gene uncertain. Trimming removed 7 bases at V and 5 bases at J, with 11 bases between. The germline V gene encodes CDR1 SEHNR and CDR2 FQNEAQ (reference sequence). The CDR3 consists of 12 residues. CDR3 nucleotides: TGTGCCAGCACCTCTCAGTGGGAGACCCAGTACTTC. It translates to CASTSQWETQYF.

This clonotype has at least ten counts. The chain is built from TRBV12-3 or TRBV12-4 and TRBJ2-3; D is perhaps TRBD2 (6 bases). The CDR3 length is 15 residues. V gave up 10 bases and J gave up 5 bases, with 22 bases separating them. CDR3 region: CATLSGPGVRDTQYF. In DNA form, the CDR3 reads TGTGCCACCCTTTCGGGCCCGGGAGTCAGAGATACGCAGTATTTT.

At least ten counts were recorded for this clonotype. The V gene is TRBV14, the J gene TRBJ2-1; the match to TRBD2 covers 8 bases. Unmatched junction bases numbered 17, after V lost 4 bases and J lost 3 bases. CDR1 is SGHDN, CDR2 FVKESK, per germline. This CDR3 has 19 residues. The CDR3: CASSPTKGFKRERYNEQFF. CDR3 DNA sequence: TGTGCCAGCAGCCCTACCAAGGGGTTTAAGCGGGAGCGCTACAATGAGCAGTTCTTC.

The chain carries TRBV6-1 and TRBJ1-4, with D hard to call. The germline V gene encodes CDR1 MNHNS and CDR2 SASEGT. The CDR3 is made up of 13 amino acids. Trimming took off 6 bases at V and 8 bases at J, with 13 bases between the two ends. The CDR3 spells CASSPPGKEKLFF. The DNA of the CDR3 is TGTGCCAGCAGCCCGCCGGGCAAGGAAAAACTGTTTTTT.

This clonotype occurred many times. The chain employs TRBV7-3 and TRBJ2-3; a weak D match, TRBD1 (6 bases). The germline V gene encodes CDR1 SGHTA and CDR2 FQGTGA. V was clipped by 8 bases and J by 1 base, with 16 bases between them. This CDR3 is built from 15 residues. The CDR3 DNA follows: TGTGCCAGCGGCCTCCAGGGGCTAGGCACAGATACGCAGTATTTT. Translation gives CASGLQGLGTDTQYF. Looking up the rest from reference TRBV7-3 and TRBJ2-3 gives the full variable domain: GAGVSQTPSNKVTEKGKYVELRCDPISGHTALYWYRQSLGQGPEFLIYFQGTGAADDSGLPNDRFFAVRPEGSVSTLKIQRTERGDSAVYLCASGLQGLGTDTQYFGPGTRLTVL.

This clonotype was recorded many times. The rearrangement links TRBV29-1 to TRBJ2-7, with 9 nucleotides matching TRBD1. The CDR3 has 15 residues. The V and J ends lost 0 bases and 2 bases, in that order; junction bases with no gene match: 5. CDR1 is SQVTM, CDR2 ANQGSEA, per germline. CDR3 protein: CSVEERDREPYEQYF. The CDR3 region has the DNA TGCAGCGTTGAAGAGAGGGACAGGGAGCCCTACGAGCAGTACTTC.

This clonotype was seen a few times. This sequence joins TRBV27 and TRBJ1-1; tentative D call: TRBD1 (6 bases). The CDR3 covers 15 residues. Trimming shortened V by 6 bases and J by 0 bases, and 14 bases separated the two germline ends. Germline CDR1 reads MNHEY; CDR2 reads SMNVEV (reference sequence). The CDR3 bases are TGTGCCAGCAGCTCGATCGACAGGCTGAACACTGAAGCTTTCTTT. Its translation: CASSSIDRLNTEAFF.

This clonotype was detected ten times or more. The J gene is TRBJ1-1, the V gene TRBV20-1; tentative D call: TRBD1 (6 bases). This CDR3 comprises 15 residues. Looked up from germline, CDR1 is DFQATT and CDR2 is SNEGSKA (reference sequence). Trimming shortened V by 3 bases and J by 1 base, and 15 bases separated the two germline ends. CDR3 in DNA: TGCAGTGCTAGGGGGGGGGCAAAACAGAACACTGAAGCTTTCTTT. Encoded protein: CSARGGAKQNTEAFF.

This clonotype was detected ten times or more. The chain joins TRBV5-1 to TRBJ1-6; a possible D gene is TRBD1 (5 bases). CDR3 length: 15 amino acids. Germline CDR1 is SGHRS and CDR2 is YFSETQ. Trimming left V 0 bases short and J 9 bases short, with 13 bases between. As DNA, the CDR3 is TGCGCCAGCAGCTTGGTCCAGGGCGTGGGTTCACCCCTCCACTTT. This encodes CASSLVQGVGSPLHF.

Ten or more counts support this clonotype. The V gene is TRBV5-1, the J gene TRBJ2-2, with TRBD1 matching over 7 bases. CDR3 length equals 16 residues. Germline V gene sequence: CDR1 SGHRS, CDR2 YFSETQ. V shed 1 base and J 6 bases; nucleotides not matched to a gene: 9. For the CDR3, the DNA is TGCGCCAGCAGCTTGACGGCAGGGGGTTCCTCCGGGGAGCTGTTTTTT. Amino acid sequence: CASSLTAGGSSGELFF.

This clonotype was recorded many times. The gene calls are TRBV30 and TRBJ2-5; 10 bases line up with TRBD2. This CDR3 spans 16 amino acids. CDR1 and CDR2 (germline): GTSNPN, SVGIG (reference sequence). The ends lost 0 bases at V and 1 base at J; junction bases unmatched: 5. CDR3 DNA: TGTGCCTGGAGTGTACGAGCGGGAGGGATCCAAGAGACCCAGTACTTC. Residues: CAWSVRAGGIQETQYF.

This clonotype was recorded many times. This chain links TRBV3-1 with TRBJ2-1; no clear D gene. Per the germline V gene, CDR1 is LGHDT and CDR2 is YNNKEL (reference sequence). The CDR3 has 14 amino acids. V dropped 1 base and J dropped 2 bases, with 6 bases sitting between them. DNA of the CDR3: TGTGCCAGCAGCCAAGGGCGGACCTACAATGAGCAGTTCTTC. Encoded protein: CASSQGRTYNEQFF.

This clonotype has at least ten counts. The rearrangement uses TRBV2 and TRBJ1-5; the match to TRBD1 covers 8 bases. V shed 4 bases, J shed 4 bases, and the junction held 3 bases outside the gene matches. This CDR3 comprises 14 residues. Germline CDR1 SNHLY, CDR2 FYNNEI. The CDR3 spells CASSGQGSNQPQHF. As DNA, the CDR3 is TGTGCCAGCAGTGGACAGGGGTCGAATCAGCCCCAGCATTTT.